The sequence of this TCR beta chain was determined in a study of T cell changes during pregnancy in multiple sclerosis. J lost 0 bases, V lost 5 bases, and 12 bases had no gene match. CDR3 size: 18 residues. Germline-derived CDR1 and CDR2 are WNHNN and SYGVQD (reference sequence). Assay used: immunoSEQ multiplex PCR; TCRdb lists only in-frame clones, some missing. The table lists fewer than 15,000 clones, almost 90% of them singletons. This TCR was recovered from a female donor with multiple sclerosis, enrolled in a pregnancy study. This chain uses TRBV10-1 with TRBJ1-5; 8 bases are shared with TRBD1. The sequenced sample was CD8+ T cells from peripheral blood mononuclear cells, obtained in the first trimester of pregnancy. The CDR3 region has the DNA TGCGCCAGCAGTACCGGGACAGGAAAGAATTATAGCAATCAGCCCCAGCATTTT. Its protein is CASSTGTGKNYSNQPQHF.